Presented here are 17 T cell receptor beta chains from one specimen sequenced in a study of OX40 agonist ivuxolimab in advanced cancers. Only in-frame clones appear in the TCRdb table, and some are missing; sequencing was by immunoSEQ multiplex PCR. The sample comprises around 84,000 clones, roughly 80% of which are singletons, and 0.5% to 0.65% rests with the top ten. The sequencing here drew on CD4+ or CD8+ T cells sorted from blood, taken in a trial of the OX40 agonist ivuxolimab. These receptors were collected from an adult with an advanced solid tumor such as melanoma, head and neck, liver or kidney cancer.

This rearrangement joins TRBV4-2 to TRBJ1-1; 7 bases are a match to TRBD1. The germline V gene has CDR1 LGHNA and CDR2 YNFKEQ. V lost 0 bases, J lost 2 bases, and 3 bases stayed unmatched. This CDR3 spans 15 amino acids. CDR3 DNA sequence: TGTGCCAGCAGCCAAGAGGGACAGCCCAACACTGAAGCTTTCTTT. Translated, it gives CASSQEGQPNTEAFF.

The rearrangement joins TRBV6-5 to TRBJ1-4; D unresolved. V was clipped by 5 bases and J by 7 bases, with 17 bases between them. Germline V gene sequence: CDR1 MNHEY, CDR2 SVGAGI. The CDR3 loop spans 15 amino acids. CDR3 residues: CASSNPGDAREKLFF. CDR3 sequence (DNA): TGTGCCAGCAGTAACCCCGGCGATGCTCGTGAAAAACTGTTTTTT.

The rearrangement links TRBV7-3 to TRBJ2-1; the match to TRBD2 covers 13 bases. In germline, CDR1 is SGHTA, CDR2 FQGTGA. This CDR3 comprises 16 residues. V lost 0 bases, J lost 6 bases, and 2 bases stayed unmatched. The CDR3 DNA reads as TGTGCCAGCAGCTTAACTGGACTAGCGGGGGCCAATGAGCAGTTCTTC. Encoded protein: CASSLTGLAGANEQFF.

The V and J genes are TRBV28 and TRBJ1-4; no definite D call. The CDR3 is 13 residues long. Germline CDR1 is MDHEN and CDR2 is SYDVKM. V lost 2 bases to trimming and J lost 6 bases, with 7 bases between them. The DNA for the CDR3 is TGTGCCAGCAGTTTACCGTCGTATGAAAAACTGTTTTTT. Residues: CASSLPSYEKLFF.

The V and J genes are TRBV28 and TRBJ2-5; D is perhaps TRBD2 (6 bases). The CDR3 runs to 14 residues. CDR1 MDHEN and CDR2 SYDVKM come from the germline V gene. With 8 bases removed from V and 0 bases from J, the gap between germline ends came to 13 bases. The CDR3 spells CASGGAGYQETQYF. The CDR3 bases are TGTGCCAGCGGAGGGGCGGGGTACCAAGAGACCCAGTACTTC. The complete variable domain, with remaining parts taken from reference TRBV28 and TRBJ2-5, reads DVKVTQSSRYLVKRTGEKVFLECVQDMDHENMFWYRQDPGLGLRLIYFSYDVKMKEKGDIPEGYSVSREKKERFSLILESASTNQTSMYLCASGGAGYQETQYFGPGTRLLVL.

This rearrangement joins TRBV2 to TRBJ2-3; TRBD1 agrees at 9 bases. This CDR3 comprises 16 residues. Trimming took 7 bases from V and 5 from J; bases not matched to a gene: 13. Germline CDR1 reads SNHLY; CDR2 reads FYNNEI. The CDR3 reads CASTYPGTGSGDTQYF. CDR3 in DNA: TGTGCCAGCACTTACCCCGGGACAGGGTCGGGAGATACGCAGTATTTT.

V is TRBV28 and J is TRBJ2-7, with 10 bases identical to TRBD1. V shed 7 bases, J shed 2 bases, and the junction held 8 bases outside the gene matches. The CDR3 is 15 amino acids. CDR1 is MDHEN and CDR2 is SYDVKM in the germline V gene. The CDR3 spells CASTTPGQGTYEQYF. CDR3 DNA: TGTGCCAGCACCACTCCGGGACAGGGGACCTACGAGCAGTACTTC.

The chain combines TRBV4-1 with TRBJ2-3; D is undetermined. Germline assignment: CDR1 MGHRA and CDR2 YSYEKL. The CDR3 has 16 amino acids. V dropped 0 bases and J dropped 1 base, with 11 bases sitting between them. The CDR3 sequence: CASSQDVGTRTDTQYF. The DNA for the CDR3 is TGCGCCAGCAGCCAAGACGTAGGCACTCGCACAGATACGCAGTATTTT.

This CDR3 reads CASSTIGGLGAYEQYF. Here the CDR3 DNA reads TGTGCCAGCAGCACCATCGGCGGGTTAGGGGCCTACGAGCAGTACTTC. The chain couples TRBV28 to TRBJ2-7; D is possibly TRBD1 or TRBD2 (5 bases each). Germline CDR1 and CDR2: MDHEN and SYDVKM. This CDR3 contains 16 residues. Trimming stripped 6 bases from V and 2 bases from J, with 20 bases between.

The rearrangement joins TRBV6-1 to TRBJ1-2, with D hard to call. CDR1 is MNHNS, CDR2 SASEGT, per germline. Trimming pared 1 base from V and 3 bases from J, leaving 9 bases between. The CDR3 runs to 14 residues. CDR3 nucleotides: TGTGCCAGCAGTGAAGTTCGACGGCACTATGGCTACACCTTC. Its translation: CASSEVRRHYGYTF.

The genes are TRBV11-2 and TRBJ2-5, with 7 bases identical to TRBD2. CDR3 length: 14 amino acids. Germline V gene lookup returns CDR1 SGHAT and CDR2 FQNNGV. J gave up 7 bases and V 0 bases, and 5 bases lay outside the gene matches. The CDR3: CASSLDRLARTQYF. The DNA for the CDR3 is TGTGCCAGCAGCTTAGATCGACTAGCCAGGACCCAGTACTTC.

This clone has just a few counts. The rearrangement links TRBV7-9 to TRBJ2-7; D possibly corresponds to TRBD2 (5 bases). Between the trimmed V and J ends, which lost 7 bases and 0 bases, there was a span of 16 bases. The germline V gene has CDR1 SEHNR and CDR2 FQNEAQ (reference sequence). This CDR3 is 15 amino acids long. The chain's CDR3 is CASTPGGFNSYEQYF. The CDR3 DNA sequence: TGTGCCAGCACCCCCGGAGGCTTTAACTCCTACGAGCAGTACTTC.

This clone was detected only once. The chain has TRBV7-6 and TRBJ1-1, with unresolved D. There are 14 residues in the CDR3. Trimming removed 1 base from V and 1 base from J, with 7 bases in between. Germline V CDR1 and CDR2: SGHVS, FNYEAQ. Here the CDR3 DNA reads TGTGCCAGCAGCTTAGGAGAGAAGAACACTGAAGCTTTCTTT. Residues: CASSLGEKNTEAFF.

This clone occurred a few times. V usage is TRBV16 and J usage is TRBJ1-5, with D possibly matching TRBD1 (6 bases). This CDR3 has 15 residues. V was shortened by 0 bases and J by 4 bases, with 10 bases between the two germline ends. Per the germline V gene, CDR1 is KGHSY and CDR2 is FQNENV. The CDR3 is CASSQSTGRNQPQHF. The DNA for the CDR3 is TGTGCCAGCAGCCAATCGACAGGACGAAATCAGCCCCAGCATTTT.

The rearrangement joins TRBV6-5 to TRBJ2-7, with 7 nucleotides matching TRBD1. The CDR3 consists of 13 residues. The germline V gene encodes CDR1 MNHEY and CDR2 SVGAGI. J was trimmed by 0 bases and V by 6 bases; bases with no gene match: 2. CDR3 protein: CASRDRNSYEQYF. The CDR3 DNA follows: TGTGCCAGCAGGGACAGGAACTCCTACGAGCAGTACTTC.

V is TRBV6-1 and J is TRBJ2-1, with 12 bases identical to TRBD2. This CDR3 region has 15 residues. The V gene end was trimmed by 4 bases and the J gene end by 2 bases; junction bases not matched to a gene: 0. Germline CDR1 and CDR2: MNHNS and SASEGT. CDR3 nucleotide sequence: TGTGCCAGCAGTGGACTAGCGGGAGCCTACAATGAGCAGTTCTTC. This codes for CASSGLAGAYNEQFF.

The rearrangement uses TRBV7-2 and TRBJ2-7; D uncertain. V lost 5 bases to trimming and J lost 4 bases, with 9 bases between them. This CDR3 spans 12 amino acids. Germline CDR1 and CDR2: SGHTA and FQGNSA. The CDR3 here is CASSLSRYEQYF. The CDR3, as DNA: TGTGCCAGCAGCCTGAGTCGATACGAGCAGTACTTC. The full variable domain, its missing parts supplied by reference TRBV7-2 and TRBJ2-7, is GAGVSQSPSNKVTEKGKDVELRCDPISGHTALYWYRQSLGQGLEFLIYFQGNSAPDKSGLPSDRFSAERTGGSVSTLTIQRTQQEDSAVYLCASSLSRYEQYFGPGTRLTVT.